Presented here are 9 T cell receptor beta chains from one specimen sequenced in a study of blood T cells in healthy people across ages. For the second PCR, which ran for about 7 to 11 cycles, a sample-barcoded 5' primer and a J-beta primer mix were used. In TCRdb, the 5' RACE reads were re-called with MiXCR into one record per CDR3 protein. Here the sample spans hundreds of thousands of distinct CDR3 sequences, 25% to 30% being singletons. Sequences were obtained from blood. The source of these receptors is a woman older than 75 in good health.

Many counts were recorded for this clonotype. The chain is built from TRBV7-9 and TRBJ2-1; D is possibly TRBD1 (6 bases). The V and J ends lost 6 bases and 7 bases respectively, with 13 bases between them. The CDR3 is 13 amino acids. Per the germline V gene, CDR1 is SEHNR and CDR2 is FQNEAQ (reference sequence). The chain's CDR3 is CASSRPQGNEQFF. CDR3 nucleotide sequence: TGTGCCAGCAGTCGTCCTCAGGGGAATGAGCAGTTCTTC.

The sample holds many counts of this clonotype. V usage is TRBV10-3 and J usage is TRBJ1-6; 7 bases line up with TRBD1. Germline lookup yields CDR1 ENHRY and CDR2 SYGVKD. The CDR3 is made up of 13 amino acids. V shed 6 bases, J shed 10 bases, and the junction held 6 bases outside the gene matches. The CDR3, as DNA: TGTGCCATCAGGACAGGGTCGGAATCACCCCTCCACTTT. Translation gives CAIRTGSESPLHF.

The V gene is TRBV3-1, the J gene TRBJ2-5; D unclear. V lost 0 bases and J lost 5, with 13 bases in between. Germline-derived CDR1 and CDR2 are LGHDT and YNNKEL (reference sequence). The CDR3 loop spans 15 amino acids. The CDR3: CASSQESRPGETQYF. DNA for the CDR3: TGTGCCAGCAGCCAAGAAAGCAGGCCCGGGGAGACCCAGTACTTC.

For this clonotype: A much larger clone sits a single nucleotide away, making a read error possible. The CDR3: CRAEGGMETQYF. The CDR3 nucleotides read TGCAGGGCTGAGGGGGGCATGGAGACCCAGTACTTC. The chain is built from TRBV20-1 and TRBJ2-5, with D perhaps given as TRBD1 or TRBD2 (6 bases each). CDR1 and CDR2 from the germline V gene are DFQATT and SNEGSKA (reference sequence). The CDR3 spans 12 residues.

The table lists this clonotype with many counts. The chain is built from TRBV5-1 and TRBJ2-7; unclear D gene. The germline CDR1 and CDR2 sequences are SGHRS and YFSETQ. Trimming pared 3 bases from V and 2 bases from J, leaving 9 bases between. The CDR3 is 13 amino acids. The CDR3 spells CASSYGWTYEQYF. The CDR3, as DNA: TGCGCCAGCAGCTACGGGTGGACCTACGAGCAGTACTTC.

This chain links TRBV5-1 with TRBJ2-5; 13 nucleotides align to TRBD2. Losses at the gene ends were 4 bases for V and 11 bases for J; bases not matched to a gene: 11. CDR3 length: 15 amino acids. Germline CDR1 and CDR2: SGHRS and YFSETQ. This CDR3 reads CASSTSGGVSDEQYF. CDR3 in DNA: TGCGCCAGCAGCACTAGCGGGGGGGTTAGCGATGAGCAGTACTTC.

In this sample, this clonotype turned up many times. The genes are TRBV7-9 and TRBJ1-1, with D unclear. This CDR3 is 12 amino acids long. V lost 3 bases and J 7 bases, leaving 9 bases between the germline ends. CDR1 is SEHNR and CDR2 is FQNEAQ in the germline V gene (reference sequence). The CDR3 DNA reads as TGTGCCAGCAGCTTCCGAACAGATGAAGCTTTCTTT. Translating it yields CASSFRTDEAFF.

The J gene is TRBJ2-1, the V gene TRBV9; 9 positions agree with TRBD1. This CDR3 comprises 16 residues. The V gene end was trimmed by 4 bases and the J gene end by 7 bases; junction bases not matched to a gene: 12. Per the germline V gene, CDR1 is SGDLS and CDR2 is YYNGEE. DNA for the CDR3: TGTGCCAGCAGCCAACGATCCGGGACAGGGAAGAATGAGCAGTTCTTC. Translation: CASSQRSGTGKNEQFF.

The chain joins TRBV25-1 to TRBJ1-5; 7 nucleotides agree with TRBD1. Trimming cost V 3 bases and J 6 bases; bases outside gene matches: 11. The CDR3 length is 16 residues. CDR1 and CDR2 from the germline V gene are MGHDK and SYGVNS. CDR3: CASSEFGTALRQPQHF. The CDR3 DNA sequence: TGTGCCAGCAGTGAGTTTGGGACAGCTCTACGTCAGCCCCAGCATTTT. The whole variable domain, remainder taken from reference TRBV25-1 and TRBJ1-5, is EADIYQTPRYLVIGTGKKITLECSQTMGHDKMYWYQQDPGMELHLIHYSYGVNSTEKGDLSSESTVSRIRTEHFPLTLESARPSHTSQYLCASSEFGTALRQPQHFGDGTRLSIL.